These T cell receptor beta chains were read from a single sample in a study of T cell clones after liver transplantation. Sequencing was performed with immunoSEQ multiplex PCR; in TCRdb, only in-frame clones are kept and a portion is missing. The table lists 50,000 to 60,000 clones, roughly 70% of them singletons, with more than 7.5% in the top ten. This specimen was CD4+ T cells from blood, taken at the 22-month timepoint. These receptors all stem from a human patient who received a liver transplant. Part of the T cells may come from the graft donor. CDR3s include the opening cysteine and the closing phenylalanine or tryptophan. The order of the fields is D gene, J gene, CDR3 length, V gene, clone size, CDR3 DNA, CDR3 protein. The D gene is left open where the match is weak. Where a row states a size, it is once, few, many or the class of an expanded clone; other rows omit it.

d_gene: TRBD2; j_gene: TRBJ2-3; len: 15; v_gene: TRBV7-9; abundance: NA; CDR3nt: TGTGCCAGCAGCTTAGTTTCCAGGGAGGGAGATACGCAGTATTTT; CDR3aa: CASSLVSREGDTQYF
d_gene: TRBD1; j_gene: TRBJ1-6; len: 13; v_gene: TRBV2; abundance: NA; CDR3nt: TGTGCCAGCCTGGACAGGAATAATTCACCCCTCCACTTT; CDR3aa: CASLDRNNSPLHF
d_gene: NA; j_gene: TRBJ1-3; len: 13; v_gene: TRBV7-2; abundance: NA; CDR3nt: TGTGCCAGTGCACCGAGCTCTGGAAACACCATATATTTT; CDR3aa: CASAPSSGNTIYF
d_gene: TRBD1; j_gene: TRBJ2-7; len: 14; v_gene: TRBV13; abundance: NA; CDR3nt: TGTGCCAGCAGCATCTCGACAGGGGGATACGAGCAGTACTTC; CDR3aa: CASSISTGGYEQYF
d_gene: TRBD2; j_gene: TRBJ2-3; len: 19; v_gene: TRBV7-2; abundance: NA; CDR3nt: TGTGCCAGCAGCTTATCCCCCGCGGGGGGCTTTGACGGCACAGATACGCAGTATTTT; CDR3aa: CASSLSPAGGFDGTDTQYF
d_gene: NA; j_gene: TRBJ2-3; len: 15; v_gene: TRBV7-3; abundance: once; CDR3nt: TGTGCCAGCAGCTTAAACGGGGTGCCCACAGATACGCAGTATTTT; CDR3aa: CASSLNGVPTDTQYF
d_gene: TRBD1; j_gene: TRBJ1-1; len: 14; v_gene: TRBV27; abundance: few; CDR3nt: TGTGCCAGCAGTTTGGACAGGTTTAACACTGAAGCTTTCTTT; CDR3aa: CASSLDRFNTEAFF
d_gene: NA; j_gene: TRBJ2-7; len: 15; v_gene: TRBV19; abundance: once; CDR3nt: TGTGCCAGTAGTATAGATCTTGGTAACCGCTACGAGCAGTACTTC; CDR3aa: CASSIDLGNRYEQYF
d_gene: NA; j_gene: TRBJ1-5; len: 14; v_gene: TRBV2; abundance: NA; CDR3nt: TGTGCCAGCAGGCGGTCCTATAGCAATCAGCCCCAGCATTTT; CDR3aa: CASRRSYSNQPQHF
d_gene: NA; j_gene: TRBJ2-7; len: 13; v_gene: TRBV10-3; abundance: NA; CDR3nt: TGTGCCATCAGTGTCTCACAGGACCACGAGCAGTACTTC; CDR3aa: CAISVSQDHEQYF
d_gene: TRBD2; j_gene: TRBJ2-7; len: 17; v_gene: TRBV13; abundance: few; CDR3nt: TGTGCCAGCAGCTCCCCCACGACTAGCGGGGGATCCTACGAGCAGTACTTC; CDR3aa: CASSSPTTSGGSYEQYF
d_gene: NA; j_gene: TRBJ2-1; len: 12; v_gene: TRBV6-5; abundance: NA; CDR3nt: TGTGCCAGCAGTGCCGTCGGTGGTGAGCAGTTCTTC; CDR3aa: CASSAVGGEQFF
d_gene: NA; j_gene: TRBJ1-5; len: 15; v_gene: TRBV7-2; abundance: NA; CDR3nt: TGTGCCAGCAGCGTTAGGCTGGGGGAGGGACAGCCCCAGCATTTT; CDR3aa: CASSVRLGEGQPQHF
d_gene: NA; j_gene: TRBJ2-2; len: 17; v_gene: TRBV5-6; abundance: NA; CDR3nt: TGTGCCAGCAGCCCTTTTTACAGGGCTATTAACACCGGGGAGCTGTTTTTT; CDR3aa: CASSPFYRAINTGELFF
d_gene: NA; j_gene: TRBJ1-1; len: 11; v_gene: TRBV5-1; abundance: few; CDR3nt: TGCGCCAGCATGGGGAACACTGAAGCTTTCTTT; CDR3aa: CASMGNTEAFF
d_gene: NA; j_gene: TRBJ2-6; len: 13; v_gene: TRBV6-6; abundance: NA; CDR3nt: TGTGCCAGCAGTTCCTCTGGGGCCAACGTCCTGACTTTC; CDR3aa: CASSSSGANVLTF
d_gene: NA; j_gene: TRBJ2-1; len: 19; v_gene: TRBV15; abundance: NA; CDR3nt: TGTGCCACCAGCAGAGAATGGGACTACGAGGGGGATCCCTACAATGAGCAGTTCTTC; CDR3aa: CATSREWDYEGDPYNEQFF
d_gene: NA; j_gene: TRBJ2-7; len: 12; v_gene: TRBV27; abundance: NA; CDR3nt: TGTGCCAGCAGTTTATGGGGGTCCGAGCAGTACTTC; CDR3aa: CASSLWGSEQYF
d_gene: NA; j_gene: TRBJ1-1; len: 14; v_gene: TRBV27; abundance: few; CDR3nt: TGTGCCAGCAGTTTAAGAGGTAGGGGTGGTGAAGCTTTCTTT; CDR3aa: CASSLRGRGGEAFF
d_gene: NA; j_gene: TRBJ2-1; len: 16; v_gene: TRBV11-1; abundance: few; CDR3nt: TGTGCCAGCAGCTTAGAGGCACAAAGGGGTTACAATGAGCAGTTCTTC; CDR3aa: CASSLEAQRGYNEQFF
d_gene: NA; j_gene: TRBJ2-5; len: 15; v_gene: TRBV27; abundance: NA; CDR3nt: TGTGCCAGCAGTTTATACTACGTCACCTGGGGGACCCAGTACTTC; CDR3aa: CASSLYYVTWGTQYF
d_gene: TRBD1; j_gene: TRBJ1-2; len: 15; v_gene: TRBV10-3; abundance: NA; CDR3nt: TGTGCCATCACACAGCAGGACAGGGGGCTTGGAGGCTACACCTTC; CDR3aa: CAITQQDRGLGGYTF
d_gene: NA; j_gene: TRBJ2-7; len: 15; v_gene: TRBV6-1; abundance: once; CDR3nt: TGTGCCAGCAGTGAGATTTCAGGGCACCTCTACGAGCAGTACTTC; CDR3aa: CASSEISGHLYEQYF
d_gene: NA; j_gene: TRBJ2-3; len: 15; v_gene: TRBV10-1; abundance: NA; CDR3nt: TGCGCCAGCAGTGACGGGGCCAAAGGGACAGATACGCAGTATTTT; CDR3aa: CASSDGAKGTDTQYF
d_gene: NA; j_gene: TRBJ1-1; len: 12; v_gene: TRBV28; abundance: NA; CDR3nt: TGTGCCAGCAGTTTATACAGAACTGAAGCTTTCTTT; CDR3aa: CASSLYRTEAFF
d_gene: TRBD1; j_gene: TRBJ1-5; len: 13; v_gene: TRBV6-1; abundance: NA; CDR3nt: TGTGCCGGGTACAGGGGGAAAAATCGGCCCCAGCATTTT; CDR3aa: CAGYRGKNRPQHF
d_gene: TRBD1; j_gene: TRBJ1-1; len: 15; v_gene: TRBV5-6; abundance: NA; CDR3nt: TGTGCCAGCAGCTCCTATGACAGGGAGAACACTGAAGCTTTCTTT; CDR3aa: CASSSYDRENTEAFF
d_gene: NA; j_gene: TRBJ2-3; len: 15; v_gene: TRBV28; abundance: NA; CDR3nt: TGTGCCAGCATTTCGGGCGTGGTAACAACAGATACGCAGTATTTT; CDR3aa: CASISGVVTTDTQYF
d_gene: TRBD1; j_gene: TRBJ1-6; len: 14; v_gene: TRBV6-6; abundance: few; CDR3nt: TGTGCCAGCAGTAACGGACAGGTAGCTTCACCCCTCCACTTT; CDR3aa: CASSNGQVASPLHF
d_gene: NA; j_gene: TRBJ2-7; len: 14; v_gene: TRBV11-2; abundance: NA; CDR3nt: TGTGCCAGCAGCTTAGCCCTGGGGAGTCTAGAGCAGTACTTC; CDR3aa: CASSLALGSLEQYF